One sample yielded the 22 T cell receptor beta chains listed below, sequenced in a study of CXCR3-negative and CXCR3-positive naive CD8 T cells. Libraries of TRB cDNA were made by 5' RACE and carried UMIs. TCRdb re-called the 5' RACE reads and gives one entry per CDR3 protein, without DNA. This sample's clone table lists 120,000 to 150,000 distinct CDR3 sequences. Their antigens remain unidentified. Study-level results: TRB CDR3s were more hydrophobic in CXCR3-positive than in CXCR3-negative naive cells.

Material: naive CXCR3+ CD8+ T cells from blood. Subset noted: CD45RO-CCR7+CD27+CD95- naive CD8+ T cells expressing CXCR3 (TNR3+). The receptors were sampled from a human donor in good health. Some clones in this sample may be carry-over from other donors' samples.

The chain carries TRBV7-9 and TRBJ1-2; TCRdb calls TRBD1, which cannot be checked without DNA. Looked up from germline, CDR1 is SEHNR and CDR2 is FQNEAQ (reference sequence). CDR3 length: 15 amino acids. CDR3: CASSQIRGIDYGYTF.

This chain joins TRBV14 and TRBJ1-1. This CDR3 has 14 amino acids. Germline CDR1 SGHDN, CDR2 FVKESK. The CDR3 protein is CASSQKKVPTEAFF.

The chain carries TRBV5-1 and TRBJ1-1; TCRdb's D call, TRBD1, is unchecked because there is no DNA. CDR3 size: 14 residues. Germline values: CDR1 SGHRS, CDR2 YFSETQ. CDR3 sequence reads: CASSLWGLNTEAFF.

The chain is built from TRBV6-5 and TRBJ1-2. The germline CDR1 and CDR2 sequences are MNHEY and SVGAGI. CDR3 length: 12 residues. The CDR3 protein is CASSLPDHGYTF.

This rearrangement joins TRBV9 to TRBJ1-2. The CDR3 runs to 14 residues. In germline, CDR1 is SGDLS, CDR2 YYNGEE. The chain's CDR3 is CASSPAGGLYGYTF.

This chain links TRBV6-6 with TRBJ2-5; TCRdb names TRBD1, which stays unverified in the absence of DNA. Germline lookup yields CDR1 MNHNY and CDR2 SVGAGI (reference sequence). The CDR3 length is 14 residues. CDR3 sequence reads: CASRGTGRQRTQYF.

The chain combines TRBV6-2 or TRBV6-3 with TRBJ2-7; TCRdb calls TRBD1, which cannot be checked without DNA. CDR1 and CDR2 from the germline V gene are MNHEY and SVGEGT. The CDR3 covers 19 residues. CDR3 protein: CASSPGVVTRGVSSYEQYF.

This chain links TRBV7-3 with TRBJ2-1. The germline gives CDR1 SGHTA, CDR2 FQGTGA. The CDR3 runs 15 residues. The CDR3: CASSFAGGSYNEQFF.

The chain recombines TRBV29-1 with TRBJ1-1; the D gene TCRdb calls, TRBD1, cannot be checked with no DNA. Germline loops: CDR1 SQVTM, CDR2 ANQGSEA. The CDR3 is 12 amino acids. Here the CDR3 reads CSVGGQGYEAFF.

The chain combines TRBV13 with TRBJ2-5; TCRdb proposes TRBD2, but this gene call is untestable without DNA. CDR3 length equals 17 residues. Germline CDR1 reads PRHDT; CDR2 reads FYEKMQ (reference sequence). The CDR3 sequence is CASSATTSGESWETQYF. Complete variable domain (other parts from reference TRBV13 and TRBJ2-5): AAGVIQSPRHLIKEKRETATLKCYPIPRHDTVYWYQQGPGQDPQFLISFYEKMQSDKGSIPDRFSAQQFSDYHSELNMSSLELGDSALYFCASSATTSGESWETQYFGPGTRLLVL.

The chain joins TRBV6-2 or TRBV6-3 to TRBJ2-2; TCRdb's D call, TRBD1, is unchecked because there is no DNA. CDR3 length: 14 amino acids. Germline CDR1 and CDR2: MNHEY and SVGEGT. Here the CDR3 reads CASSYGGNTGELFF.

This chain links TRBV5-4 with TRBJ2-7; with no DNA, the TCRdb D assignment of TRBD1 cannot be verified. The CDR3 covers 12 residues. Germline V gene sequence: CDR1 SGHNT, CDR2 YYREEE (reference sequence). CDR3: CASSSKGNEQYF. Supplemented by reference TRBV5-4 and TRBJ2-7, the full variable domain reads ETGVTQSPTHLIKTRGQQVTLRCSSQSGHNTVSWYQQALGQGPQFIFQYYREEENGRGNFPPRFSGLQFPNYSSELNVNALELDDSALYLCASSSKGNEQYFGPGTRLTVT.

The chain combines TRBV29-1 with TRBJ1-2. The germline V gene encodes CDR1 SQVTM and CDR2 ANQGSEA. The CDR3 loop spans 14 amino acids. CDR3 sequence reads: CSVEWSTYNYGYTF.

The chain recombines TRBV21-1 with TRBJ2-6; TCRdb's D gene call, TRBD1, goes unchecked for lack of DNA. TRBV21-1 is a listed pseudogene. The CDR3 is 19 residues long. The CDR3 here is CASSAWGGQGGTGANVLTF.

The V call is TRBV7-9, the J call TRBJ1-1; the TCRdb D gene call, TRBD1, has no DNA to confirm it. The CDR3 spans 12 residues. Germline CDR1 is SEHNR and CDR2 is FQNEAQ (reference sequence). The CDR3 loop reads CAGGAGSTEAFF.

The V call is TRBV4-3, the J call TRBJ2-3. The length of the CDR3 is 14 residues. The germline CDR1 and CDR2 sequences are LGHNA and YSLEER. The CDR3 loop reads CASSQEVNTDTQYF.

V is TRBV14 and J is TRBJ1-2; TCRdb calls TRBD1, which cannot be checked without DNA. Looked up from germline, CDR1 is SGHDN and CDR2 is FVKESK. The CDR3 is made up of 14 amino acids. The CDR3 sequence is CASSQRGWSYGYTF.

V is TRBV7-9 and J is TRBJ2-4; the D gene TCRdb calls, TRBD1, cannot be checked with no DNA. CDR3 length equals 16 residues. CDR1 SEHNR and CDR2 FQNEAQ come from the germline V gene (reference sequence). Here the CDR3 reads CASSPGRGPPRGIQYF.

The chain combines TRBV7-6 with TRBJ2-2; TCRdb indicates TRBD1, and absent DNA this call remains unverified. Germline CDR1 SGHVS, CDR2 FNYEAQ. The CDR3 loop spans 14 amino acids. CDR3 sequence: CASNQGWDTGELFF.

V is TRBV29-1 and J is TRBJ2-4; the D call of TRBD1 rests on TCRdb alone, since no DNA is present to check it. CDR3 length: 16 residues. The germline CDR1 and CDR2 sequences are SQVTM and ANQGSEA. The CDR3 loop is CSVAGGAIVTKNIQYF.

The genes are TRBV12-3 or TRBV12-4 and TRBJ2-2; the D call from TCRdb, TRBD1, cannot be confirmed without DNA. CDR3 length: 15 amino acids. The chain's CDR3 is CASRSGQGTTGELFF.

The chain uses TRBV10-3 and TRBJ1-1. CDR1 is ENHRY, CDR2 SYGVKD, per germline. The CDR3 has 16 amino acids. The CDR3 reads CAISENSLSLNTEAFF.